This T cell receptor beta chain was profiled in a study of control samples from healthy donors and cancer patients. Germline V lookup: CDR1 SGHDT, CDR2 YYEEEE. CDR3 size: 14 residues. V was shortened by 4 bases and J by 7 bases, with 14 bases between the two germline ends. The table came from immunoSEQ multiplex PCR; TCRdb's copy has only in-frame clones and leaves some out. The data hold under 300,000 clones, with over 70% observed a single time. This TCR came from a woman aged 60-70 years with lung cancer. The sample was PBMCs. The chain carries TRBV5-6 and TRBJ2-2; either TRBD1 or TRBD2 may supply D (5 bases each). CDR3 DNA sequence: TGTGCCAGCAGCCCGGACACTCGGGGCGGGGAGCTGTTTTTT. It codes for CASSPDTRGGELFF.